This passage covers 11 T cell receptor beta chains from one sample sequenced in a study of T-cell reconstitution after alpha-beta-depleted transplantation in children. Unique molecular identifiers were incorporated into the prepared TCRbeta library. TCRdb re-called the PCR reads with MiXCR, one entry per CDR3 protein. The sample includes about 500,000 distinct CDR3 sequences, less than 35% of them seen just once. This material consisted of PBMCs from the stem cell graft donor, taken from the stem cell graft. The receptors were gathered from a human donor who donated a stem cell graft to a child with aplastic anemia.

This clonotype was counted a few times. The rearrangement uses TRBV4-3 and TRBJ2-1, with D unresolved. Per the germline V gene, CDR1 is LGHNA and CDR2 is YSLEER. Deletions cut 0 bases from V and 9 bases from J, with 18 bases between. This CDR3 spans 16 amino acids. In nucleotides, the CDR3 is TGCGCCAGCAGCCAAGATTTGCATGCGAGCTTTCTTGAGCAGTTCTTC. Amino acid sequence: CASSQDLHASFLEQFF.

This clonotype appeared a few times. The chain combines TRBV12-3 or TRBV12-4 with TRBJ2-1; tentatively, D is TRBD1 or TRBD2 (5 bases each). Trimming cost V 8 bases and J 9 bases, with 23 bases left between them. This CDR3 has 15 amino acids. CDR3 sequence (DNA): TGTGCCAGCGCCGCCGGGACCCAGAGGTTTGGTGAGCAGTTCTTC. Its protein is CASAAGTQRFGEQFF.

The chain links TRBV7-2 to TRBJ2-1; 10 positions agree with TRBD2. The J segment lost 7 bases and the V segment lost 0 bases, leaving 6 bases of the junction unmatched. The CDR3 covers 16 residues. Germline V gene lookup returns CDR1 SGHTA and CDR2 FQGNSA. The CDR3 DNA follows: TGTGCCAGCAGCTTAGCTCCAGCGGGGGGGACTAATGAGCAGTTCTTC. Translated: CASSLAPAGGTNEQFF. The whole variable domain, filled in from reference TRBV7-2 and TRBJ2-1, reads GAGVSQSPSNKVTEKGKDVELRCDPISGHTALYWYRQSLGQGLEFLIYFQGNSAPDKSGLPSDRFSAERTGGSVSTLTIQRTQQEDSAVYLCASSLAPAGGTNEQFFGPGTRLTVL.

This clonotype is a singleton in its sample. The V gene is TRBV28, the J gene TRBJ1-2, with 7 bases matching TRBD1. V was pared by 5 bases and J by 7 bases, with 13 bases of the junction left unmatched. The CDR3 runs to 15 residues. Germline V CDR1 and CDR2: MDHEN, SYDVKM. The CDR3 sequence: CASSARQGTRRGYTF. Here the CDR3 DNA reads TGTGCCAGCAGTGCTCGACAGGGTACGCGTCGTGGCTACACCTTC.

V and J are TRBV3-1 and TRBJ2-1, with a tentative D call TRBD1 (5 bases). Germline V CDR1 and CDR2: LGHDT, YNNKEL (reference sequence). CDR3 length equals 17 residues. Trimming cost V 0 bases and J 8 bases, with 20 bases left between them. Written as DNA, the CDR3 is TGTGCCAGCAGCCAAGATCGAGTCTCACTCACCAGGGATGAGCAGTTCTTC. It specifies CASSQDRVSLTRDEQFF.

V gene TRBV7-2 combines with J gene TRBJ1-2, with D unresolved. Germline V lookup: CDR1 SGHTA, CDR2 FQGNSA. CDR3 length equals 14 residues. The V and J ends lost 1 base and 8 bases respectively, with 14 bases between them. The CDR3 sequence: CASSLVRPKSGYTF. The CDR3 DNA is TGTGCCAGCAGCTTAGTTCGGCCCAAGAGCGGCTACACCTTC.

This clonotype was seen more than once but under ten times. The chain uses TRBV5-1 and TRBJ1-3, with a possible D match to TRBD1 (5 bases). The germline V gene has CDR1 SGHRS and CDR2 YFSETQ. This CDR3 comprises 17 residues. With 0 bases removed from V and 4 bases from J, the gap between germline ends came to 17 bases. CDR3 amino acids: CASSLDGGGVSGNTIYF. The CDR3 nucleotides are TGCGCCAGCAGCTTGGACGGGGGGGGAGTCAGCGGAAACACCATATATTTT.

Only a few counts were recorded for this clonotype. This chain joins TRBV6-5 and TRBJ2-1; TRBD2 agrees at 7 bases. V was pared by 4 bases and J by 4 bases, with 10 bases of the junction left unmatched. Germline CDR1 and CDR2: MNHEY and SVGAGI. This CDR3 spans 16 amino acids. The CDR3 DNA sequence: TGTGCCAGCAGTTTTAAAAGCGGGATAATGTACAATGAGCAGTTCTTC. Protein sequence: CASSFKSGIMYNEQFF.

This clonotype was recorded a few times. CDR3 sequence reads: CASNTAGGPRELFF. In DNA, the CDR3 is TGTGCCAGCAACACGGCGGGAGGGCCCCGGGAGCTGTTTTTT. The chain has TRBV9 and TRBJ2-2; TRBD2 agrees at 9 bases. Unmatched junction bases numbered 9, after V lost 6 bases and J lost 9 bases. This CDR3 is 14 amino acids long. Germline CDR1 reads SGDLS; CDR2 reads YYNGEE.

This clonotype was seen only a few times. This rearrangement joins TRBV7-2 to TRBJ2-6; D perhaps matches TRBD1 (5 bases). Trimming pared 0 bases from V and 2 bases from J, leaving 17 bases between. The CDR3 spans 19 residues. Germline CDR1 SGHTA, CDR2 FQGNSA. The CDR3 reads CASSLAQVNTFAGANVLTF. CDR3 DNA sequence: TGTGCCAGCAGCTTAGCACAGGTCAACACCTTTGCTGGGGCCAACGTCCTGACTTTC.

This clonotype showed up just a few times. This chain joins TRBV27 and TRBJ2-2; unclear D gene. V was shortened by 8 bases and J by 8 bases, with 12 bases between the two germline ends. Germline V gene data show CDR1 as MNHEY and CDR2 as SMNVEV (reference sequence). This CDR3 is built from 12 residues. The CDR3 reads CASGMFRGELFF. The CDR3 DNA reads TGTGCCAGCGGGATGTTTAGGGGGGAGCTGTTTTTT.